A single sample gave rise to the 19 T cell receptor beta chains below, sequenced in a study of T cells after yellow fever vaccination (dated by TCRdb to about 2019). The treatment or condition label for this specimen denotes: live attenuated yellow fever vaccine strain. The protocol used for the library was 5' RACE. Sequenced using an Illumina HiSeq 2500. TCRdb redid the processing of the public reads, applying fastp at Q25 and MiXCR, and retained in-frame beta chains. Every distinct CDR3 protein forms one entry, paired with its most common genes and DNA. The sample table holds about 160,000 distinct CDR3 sequences, of which more than 5.5% were seen once. More than 2.5% of the sample is taken by the ten largest. This material consisted of CD4+ T cells sorted from PBMCs, taken about 5 days after the first yellow fever vaccination. These receptor sequences come from a young man who received the YFV17D yellow fever vaccine.

This clonotype was seen repeatedly, ten times or more. The chain is built from TRBV24-1 and TRBJ2-2, with unresolved D. The V end was cut by 1 base, the J end by 4 bases, with 9 bases between. This CDR3 spans 15 amino acids. Per the germline V gene, CDR1 is KGHDR and CDR2 is SFDVKD. As DNA, the CDR3 is TGTGCCACCAGTGATTTAGGCAGAGCCACCGGGGAGCTGTTTTTT. Amino acid sequence: CATSDLGRATGELFF.

This clonotype has ten or more counts. This chain joins TRBV3-1 and TRBJ2-7, with no clear D. Trimming took off 3 bases at V and 10 bases at J, with 7 bases between the two ends. Germline-derived CDR1 and CDR2 are LGHDT and YNNKEL (reference sequence). The CDR3 is made up of 10 amino acids. The CDR3 reads CASSHRPQYV. The CDR3 coding sequence is TGTGCCAGCAGCCATAGGCCCCAGTACGTC.

At least ten counts were recorded for this clonotype. V usage is TRBV7-2 and J usage is TRBJ2-5; TRBD1 or TRBD2 may be the D gene (5 bases each). V was cut by 3 bases and J by 6 bases, with 11 bases left in between. The CDR3 totals 13 residues. Germline V lookup: CDR1 SGHTA, CDR2 FQGNSA. CDR3 DNA: TGTGCCAGCAGCTTGAGGGGCGAAAAGACCCAGTACTTC. Translation: CASSLRGEKTQYF.

This clonotype was counted ten times or more. The chain links TRBV2 to TRBJ1-5; D perhaps matches TRBD1 (5 bases). CDR1 and CDR2 from the germline V gene are SNHLY and FYNNEI. This CDR3 contains 15 residues. V lost 7 bases to trimming and J lost 0 bases, with 13 bases between them. The CDR3 loop is CASTNGRGSNQPQHF. CDR3 DNA: TGTGCCAGCACCAACGGGAGGGGTAGCAATCAGCCCCAGCATTTT. Full variable domain (remainder filled in from reference TRBV2 and TRBJ1-5): EPEVTQTPSHQVTQMGQEVILRCVPISNHLYFYWYRQILGQKVEFLVSFYNNEISEKSEIFDDQFSVERPDGSNFTLKIRSTKLEDSAMYFCASTNGRGSNQPQHFGDGTRLSIL.

This clonotype appeared a few times. The chain couples TRBV5-4 to TRBJ1-5, with 8 bases that match TRBD1. The CDR3 has 15 amino acids. With V trimmed by 3 bases and J by 2 bases, 4 bases remained unmatched. Per the germline V gene, CDR1 is SGHNT and CDR2 is YYREEE (reference sequence). CDR3 amino acids: CASSSGTGGNQPQHF. Here the CDR3 DNA reads TGTGCCAGCAGCTCCGGGACAGGAGGCAATCAGCCCCAGCATTTT. The entire variable domain, with the rest obtained from reference TRBV5-4 and TRBJ1-5, is as follows: ETGVTQSPTHLIKTRGQQVTLRCSSQSGHNTVSWYQQALGQGPQFIFQYYREEENGRGNFPPRFSGLQFPNYSSELNVNALELDDSALYLCASSSGTGGNQPQHFGDGTRLSIL.

This clonotype was recorded many times. This chain uses TRBV6-5 with TRBJ2-1; D may be TRBD1 or TRBD2 (5 bases each). V was shortened by 5 bases and J by 4 bases, with 18 bases between the two germline ends. The CDR3 length is 16 residues. The germline V gene has CDR1 MNHEY and CDR2 SVGAGI. The CDR3 spells CASSPLGATLYNEQFF. The CDR3 nucleotides read TGTGCCAGCAGTCCCCTCGGGGCGACCCTATACAATGAGCAGTTCTTC.

This clonotype was recorded at least ten times. The chain employs TRBV11-3 and TRBJ2-2; D uncertain. The CDR3 is made up of 14 amino acids. V was pared by 5 bases and J by 2 bases, with 9 bases between. Germline CDR1 SGHNT, CDR2 YENEEA. CDR3 bases: TGTGCCAGCAGCATCCGACAAAACACCGGGGAGCTGTTTTTT. This sequence encodes CASSIRQNTGELFF.

This clonotype has ten or more counts. The CDR3 bases are TGTGCCAGCAACTTACAGGGACGGGAGACCCAGTACTTC. Protein sequence: CASNLQGRETQYF. The chain recombines TRBV5-5 with TRBJ2-5; TRBD1 is a possible D gene (6 bases). V was clipped by 6 bases and J by 5 bases, with 14 bases between them. From germline, CDR1 is SGHKS and CDR2 YYEKEE (reference sequence). The CDR3 runs to 13 residues.

The chain is built from TRBV20-1 and TRBJ2-1, with 10 bases that match TRBD2. CDR1 is DFQATT and CDR2 is SNEGSKA in the germline V gene (reference sequence). With V trimmed by 5 bases and J by 1 base, 8 bases remained unmatched. The length of the CDR3 is 16 residues. The CDR3 spells CSAEAGGKGSYNEQFF. CDR3 bases: TGCAGTGCTGAAGCGGGGGGGAAGGGGTCCTACAATGAGCAGTTCTTC.

This clonotype was recorded many times. The chain recombines TRBV4-3 with TRBJ1-1, with D tentatively TRBD1 (6 bases). This CDR3 is 17 amino acids long. The ends were cut back, 0 bases at V and 1 base at J, with 15 bases in the middle. Germline CDR1 reads LGHNA; CDR2 reads YSLEER. CDR3 sequence (DNA): TGCGCCAGCAGCCAAGATCTAGTCGGGACAAAGAACACTGAAGCTTTCTTT. It specifies CASSQDLVGTKNTEAFF.

Ten or more counts support this clonotype. This chain joins TRBV30 and TRBJ2-7; 7 positions agree with TRBD1. V lost 5 bases, J lost 5 bases, and 12 bases stayed unmatched. The CDR3 consists of 14 residues. Per the germline V gene, CDR1 is GTSNPN and CDR2 is SVGIG (reference sequence). CDR3 protein: CAWAGLGTVHEQYF. DNA for the CDR3: TGTGCCTGGGCTGGACTCGGGACAGTTCACGAGCAGTACTTC. Based on the CDR3 plus reference TRBV30 and TRBJ2-7, the full variable domain is SQTIHQWPATLVQPVGSPLSLECTVEGTSNPNLYWYRQAAGRGLQLLFYSVGIGQISSEVPQNLSASRPQDRQFILSSKKLLLSDSGFYLCAWAGLGTVHEQYFGPGTRLTVT.

This sequence joins TRBV20-1 and TRBJ1-1, with 7 bases identical to TRBD1. The V gene end was trimmed by 6 bases and the J gene end by 11 bases; junction bases not matched to a gene: 18. This CDR3 has 14 amino acids. Germline loops: CDR1 DFQATT, CDR2 SNEGSKA (reference sequence). The CDR3 nucleotides are TGCAGTGCGGGGAGACAGGGTGGTCATAACGGGGCTTTCTTT. Translation gives CSAGRQGGHNGAFF.

This clonotype appeared many times. This chain links TRBV6-5 with TRBJ2-5; D is undetermined. The CDR3 runs to 12 residues. V lost 6 bases and J 6 bases, leaving 11 bases between the germline ends. CDR1 is MNHEY, CDR2 SVGAGI, per germline. DNA of the CDR3: TGTGCCAGCAGATCGGTGATACAGACCCAGTACTTC. Protein sequence: CASRSVIQTQYF.

This clonotype was observed many times. V gene TRBV12-3 or TRBV12-4 combines with J gene TRBJ2-1; TRBD2 aligns across 8 bases. V trimming: 3 bases; J trimming: 3 bases; junction bases outside the gene matches: 4. This CDR3 comprises 15 residues. Here the CDR3 DNA reads TGTGCCAGCAGTTTGGGAGCGGGGGACTACAATGAGCAGTTCTTC. Translation: CASSLGAGDYNEQFF.

The table lists this clonotype with a few counts. A read error may account for a junction end that differs from germline. The rearrangement uses TRBV2 and TRBJ2-3, with 9 bases lining up with TRBD2. Per the germline V gene, CDR1 is SNHLY and CDR2 is FYNNEI. CDR3 length: 18 residues. The CDR3 bases are TGTGCCCGCAGTTTTTTAAGCGGGGGGTTAACCGGCACAGATACGCAGTATTTT. Protein: CARSFLSGGLTGTDTQYF.

This clonotype was observed a handful of times. The V gene is TRBV20-1, the J gene TRBJ2-7; 8 bases match TRBD1. The germline gives CDR1 DFQATT, CDR2 SNEGSKA (reference sequence). J lost 1 base, V lost 6 bases, and 5 bases had no gene match. The CDR3 totals 13 residues. In DNA, the CDR3 is TGCAGTGCCTGGACAGGGAAGTCCTACGAGCAGTACTTC. This encodes CSAWTGKSYEQYF.

The sample holds many counts of this clonotype. The chain couples TRBV3-1 to TRBJ2-1, with unresolved D. Trimming took off 0 bases at V and 0 bases at J, with 6 bases between the two ends. Per the germline V gene, CDR1 is LGHDT and CDR2 is YNNKEL (reference sequence). CDR3 size: 15 residues. The DNA of the CDR3 is TGTGCCAGCAGCCAAGATTGGCGCTCCTACAATGAGCAGTTCTTC. It specifies CASSQDWRSYNEQFF.

This clonotype was detected many times. The chain carries TRBV3-1 and TRBJ1-5, with D uncertain. V lost 0 bases to trimming and J lost 6 bases, with 6 bases between them. The germline gives CDR1 LGHDT, CDR2 YNNKEL (reference sequence). The CDR3 loop spans 13 amino acids. Here the CDR3 DNA reads TGTGCCAGCAGCCAAGATATCAGTCAGCCCCAGCATTTT. It codes for CASSQDISQPQHF.

This clonotype was detected ten times or more. The chain carries TRBV9 and TRBJ1-5; D might be TRBD1 (6 bases). Germline V gene data show CDR1 as SGDLS and CDR2 as YYNGEE. The V end lost 4 bases, the J end lost 1 base, and 12 bases lay between the germline ends. The CDR3 covers 15 residues. CDR3 in amino acids: CASSRGPHSNQPQHF. DNA of the CDR3: TGTGCCAGCAGCCGGGGGCCACACAGCAATCAGCCCCAGCATTTT.